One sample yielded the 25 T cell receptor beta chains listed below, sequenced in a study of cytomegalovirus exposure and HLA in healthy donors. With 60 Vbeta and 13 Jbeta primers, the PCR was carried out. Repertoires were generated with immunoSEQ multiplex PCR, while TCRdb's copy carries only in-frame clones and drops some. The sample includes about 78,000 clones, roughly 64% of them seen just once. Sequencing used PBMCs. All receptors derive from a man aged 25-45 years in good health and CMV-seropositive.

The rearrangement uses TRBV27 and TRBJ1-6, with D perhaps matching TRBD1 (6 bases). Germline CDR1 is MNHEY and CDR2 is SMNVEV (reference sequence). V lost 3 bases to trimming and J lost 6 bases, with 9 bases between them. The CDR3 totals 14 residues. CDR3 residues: CASSFRTVNSPLHF. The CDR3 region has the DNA TGTGCCAGCAGTTTCCGGACAGTTAATTCACCCCTCCACTTT.

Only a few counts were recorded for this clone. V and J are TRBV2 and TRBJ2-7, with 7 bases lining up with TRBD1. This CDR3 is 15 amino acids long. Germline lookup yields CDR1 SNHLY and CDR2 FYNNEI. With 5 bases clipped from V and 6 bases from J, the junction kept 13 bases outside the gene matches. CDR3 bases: TGTGCCAGCAGTTCGATCATCGGGACAGAACGCGAGCAGTACTTC. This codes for CASSSIIGTEREQYF.

In DNA, the CDR3 is TGTGCCAGCTCACCCACAGGGTTGGGTGAAAAACTGTTTTTT. This sequence encodes CASSPTGLGEKLFF. The chain combines TRBV18 with TRBJ1-4, with D tentatively TRBD1 (6 bases). Germline lookup yields CDR1 KGHSH and CDR2 LQKENI. Trimming pared 3 bases from V and 7 bases from J, leaving 12 bases between. The CDR3 covers 14 residues.

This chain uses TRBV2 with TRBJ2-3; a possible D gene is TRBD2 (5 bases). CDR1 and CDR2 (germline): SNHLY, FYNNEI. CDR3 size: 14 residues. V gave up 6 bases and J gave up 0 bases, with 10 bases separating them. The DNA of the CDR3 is TGTGCCAGCAGATGGACTCTAAGCACAGATACGCAGTATTTT. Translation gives CASRWTLSTDTQYF.

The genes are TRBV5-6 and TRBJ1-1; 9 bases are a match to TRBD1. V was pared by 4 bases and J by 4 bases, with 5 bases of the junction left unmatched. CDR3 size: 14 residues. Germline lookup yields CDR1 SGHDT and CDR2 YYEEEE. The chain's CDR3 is CASSVGQGTTEAFF. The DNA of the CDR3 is TGTGCCAGCAGCGTGGGACAGGGAACCACTGAAGCTTTCTTT. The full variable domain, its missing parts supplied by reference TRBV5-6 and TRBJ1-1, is DAGVTQSPTHLIKTRGQQVTLRCSPKSGHDTVSWYQQALGQGPQFIFQYYEEEERQRGNFPDRFSGHQFPNYSSELNVNALLLGDSALYLCASSVGQGTTEAFFGQGTRLTVV.

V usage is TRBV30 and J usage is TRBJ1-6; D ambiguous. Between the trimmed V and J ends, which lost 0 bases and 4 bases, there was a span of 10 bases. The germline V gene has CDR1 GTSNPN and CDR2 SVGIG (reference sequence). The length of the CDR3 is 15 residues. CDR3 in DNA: TGTGCCTGGAGTGTACTGGTGACATATAATTCACCCCTCCACTTT. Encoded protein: CAWSVLVTYNSPLHF.

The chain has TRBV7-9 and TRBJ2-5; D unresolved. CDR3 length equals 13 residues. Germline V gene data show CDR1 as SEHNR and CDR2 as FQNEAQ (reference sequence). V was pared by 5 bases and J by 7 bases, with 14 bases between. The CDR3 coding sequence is TGTGCCAGCAGCCTAGACACGATTGGGACCCAGTACTTC. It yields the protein CASSLDTIGTQYF.

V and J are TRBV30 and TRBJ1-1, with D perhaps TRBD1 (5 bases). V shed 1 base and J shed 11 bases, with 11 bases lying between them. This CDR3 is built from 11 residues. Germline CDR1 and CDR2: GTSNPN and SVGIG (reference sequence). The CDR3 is CAWSGGGSAFF. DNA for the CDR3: TGTGCCTGGAGTGGGGGGGGTTCGGCTTTCTTT.

CDR3: CARRVNTGELFF. The CDR3 DNA is TGTGCCAGACGGGTAAACACCGGGGAGCTGTTTTTT. The chain uses TRBV27 and TRBJ2-2, with D hard to call. The CDR3 loop spans 12 amino acids. Trimming shortened V by 9 bases and J by 2 bases, and 7 bases separated the two germline ends. Germline V gene sequence: CDR1 MNHEY, CDR2 SMNVEV (reference sequence).

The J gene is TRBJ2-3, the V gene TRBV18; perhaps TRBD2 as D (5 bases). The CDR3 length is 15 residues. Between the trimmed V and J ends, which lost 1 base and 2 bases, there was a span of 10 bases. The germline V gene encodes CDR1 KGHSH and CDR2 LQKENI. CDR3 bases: TGTGCCAGCTCACCACAGGGAGTCATCACAGATACGCAGTATTTT. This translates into CASSPQGVITDTQYF.

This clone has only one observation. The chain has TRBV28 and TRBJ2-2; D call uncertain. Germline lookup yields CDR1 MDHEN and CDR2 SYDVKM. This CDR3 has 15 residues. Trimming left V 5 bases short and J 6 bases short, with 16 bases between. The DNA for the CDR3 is TGTGCCAGCAGTCCACCGGTGGGCTCCGCCGGGGAGCTGTTTTTT. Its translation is CASSPPVGSAGELFF.

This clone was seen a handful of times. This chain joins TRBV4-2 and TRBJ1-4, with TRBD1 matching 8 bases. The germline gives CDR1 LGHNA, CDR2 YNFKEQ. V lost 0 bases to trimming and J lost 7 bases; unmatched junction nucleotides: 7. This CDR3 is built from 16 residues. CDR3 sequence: CASSQEFGQGSEKLFF. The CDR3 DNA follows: TGTGCCAGCAGCCAAGAATTCGGACAGGGCAGTGAAAAACTGTTTTTT.

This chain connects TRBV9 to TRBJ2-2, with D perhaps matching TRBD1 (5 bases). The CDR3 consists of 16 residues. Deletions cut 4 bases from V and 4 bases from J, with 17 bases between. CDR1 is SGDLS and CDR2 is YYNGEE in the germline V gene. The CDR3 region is CASSPTWGLGTGELFF. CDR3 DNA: TGTGCCAGCAGCCCGACCTGGGGCTTGGGCACCGGGGAGCTGTTTTTT. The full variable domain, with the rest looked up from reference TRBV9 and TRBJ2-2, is DSGVTQTPKHLITATGQRVTLRCSPRSGDLSVYWYQQSLDQGLQFLIQYYNGEERAKGNILERFSAQQFPDLHSELNLSSLELGDSALYFCASSPTWGLGTGELFFGEGSRLTVL.

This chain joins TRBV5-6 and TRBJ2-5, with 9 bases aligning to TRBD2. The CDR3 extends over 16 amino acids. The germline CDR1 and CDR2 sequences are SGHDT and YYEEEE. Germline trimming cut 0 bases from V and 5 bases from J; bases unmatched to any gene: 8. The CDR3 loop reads CASSLGGAGGPETQYF. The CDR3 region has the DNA TGTGCCAGCAGCTTGGGAGGCGCGGGGGGGCCTGAGACCCAGTACTTC.

CDR3 sequence reads: CASSQYPGVAKNIQYF. CDR3 DNA: TGTGCCAGCAGCCAATATCCAGGGGTAGCCAAAAACATTCAGTACTTC. This chain connects TRBV4-2 to TRBJ2-4; D is perhaps TRBD1 (6 bases). This CDR3 spans 16 amino acids. V was trimmed by 2 bases and J by 0 bases, leaving 11 bases between them. Germline V gene sequence: CDR1 LGHNA, CDR2 YNFKEQ.

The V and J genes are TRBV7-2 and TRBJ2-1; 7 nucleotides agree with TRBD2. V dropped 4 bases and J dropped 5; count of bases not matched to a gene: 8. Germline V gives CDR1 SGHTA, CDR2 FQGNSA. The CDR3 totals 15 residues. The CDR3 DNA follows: TGTGCCAGCAGCTCAGAGGGAGGGCCACACAATGAGCAGTTCTTC. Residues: CASSSEGGPHNEQFF.

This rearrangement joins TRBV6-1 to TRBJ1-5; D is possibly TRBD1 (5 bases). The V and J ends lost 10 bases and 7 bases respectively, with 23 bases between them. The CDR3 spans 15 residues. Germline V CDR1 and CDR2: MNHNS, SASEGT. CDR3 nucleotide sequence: TGTGCCACTCAGGAGTGGGATAGGGGAAGCCAGCCCCAGCATTTT. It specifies CATQEWDRGSQPQHF.

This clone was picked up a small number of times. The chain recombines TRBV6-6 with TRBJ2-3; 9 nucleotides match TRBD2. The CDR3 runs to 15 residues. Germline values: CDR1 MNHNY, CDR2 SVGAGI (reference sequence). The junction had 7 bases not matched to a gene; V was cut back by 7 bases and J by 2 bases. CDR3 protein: CASTSGTSPTDTQYF. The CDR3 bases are TGTGCCAGCACCTCCGGGACTAGCCCCACAGATACGCAGTATTTT.

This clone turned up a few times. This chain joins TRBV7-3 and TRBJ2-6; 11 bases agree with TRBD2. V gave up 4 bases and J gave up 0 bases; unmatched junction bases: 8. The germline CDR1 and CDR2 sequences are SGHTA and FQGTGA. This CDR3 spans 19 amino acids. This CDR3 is CASSSLAGVDPSGANVLTF. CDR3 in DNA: TGTGCCAGCAGCTCACTAGCGGGAGTAGACCCCTCTGGGGCCAACGTCCTGACTTTC.

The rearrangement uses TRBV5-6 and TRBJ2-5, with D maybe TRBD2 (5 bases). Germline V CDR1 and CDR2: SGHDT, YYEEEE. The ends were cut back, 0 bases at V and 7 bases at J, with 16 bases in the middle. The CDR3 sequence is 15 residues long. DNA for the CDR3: TGTGCCAGCAGCTTGGTATCCTACCCCGAGGGGACCCAGTACTTC. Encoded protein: CASSLVSYPEGTQYF.

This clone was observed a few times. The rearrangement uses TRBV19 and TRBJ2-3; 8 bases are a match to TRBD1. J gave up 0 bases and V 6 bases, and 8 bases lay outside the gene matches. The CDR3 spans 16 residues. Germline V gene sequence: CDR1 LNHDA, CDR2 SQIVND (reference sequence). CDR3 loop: CASSRTRDRSTDTQYF. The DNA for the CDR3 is TGTGCCAGTAGCAGGACCCGGGACAGGAGCACAGATACGCAGTATTTT.

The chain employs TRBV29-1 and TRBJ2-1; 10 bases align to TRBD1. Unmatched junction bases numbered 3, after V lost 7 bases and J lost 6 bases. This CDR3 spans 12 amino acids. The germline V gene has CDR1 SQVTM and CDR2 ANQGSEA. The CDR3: CSARQGANEQFF. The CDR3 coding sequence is TGCAGCGCGAGACAGGGGGCCAATGAGCAGTTCTTC.

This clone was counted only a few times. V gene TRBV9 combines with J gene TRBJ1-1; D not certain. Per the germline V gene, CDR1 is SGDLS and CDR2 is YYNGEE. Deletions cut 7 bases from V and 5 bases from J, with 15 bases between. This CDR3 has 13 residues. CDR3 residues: CASGVSLGTEAFF. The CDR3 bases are TGTGCCAGCGGAGTCAGTCTTGGGACTGAAGCTTTCTTT. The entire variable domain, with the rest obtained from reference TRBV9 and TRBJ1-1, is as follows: DSGVTQTPKHLITATGQRVTLRCSPRSGDLSVYWYQQSLDQGLQFLIQYYNGEERAKGNILERFSAQQFPDLHSELNLSSLELGDSALYFCASGVSLGTEAFFGQGTRLTVV.

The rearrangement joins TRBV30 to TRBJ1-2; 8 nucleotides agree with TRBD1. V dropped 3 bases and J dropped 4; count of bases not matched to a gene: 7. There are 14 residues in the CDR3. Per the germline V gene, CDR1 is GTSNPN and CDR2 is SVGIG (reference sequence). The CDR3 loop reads CAWSWTGSTYGYTF. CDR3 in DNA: TGTGCCTGGAGCTGGACAGGGTCAACCTATGGCTACACCTTC.

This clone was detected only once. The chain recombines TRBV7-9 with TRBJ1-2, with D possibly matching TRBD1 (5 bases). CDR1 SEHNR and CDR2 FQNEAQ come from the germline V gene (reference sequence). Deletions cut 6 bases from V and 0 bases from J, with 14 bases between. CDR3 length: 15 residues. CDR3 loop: CASRSLARANYGYTF. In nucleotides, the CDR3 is TGTGCCAGCAGATCCTTGGCCAGGGCTAACTATGGCTACACCTTC.